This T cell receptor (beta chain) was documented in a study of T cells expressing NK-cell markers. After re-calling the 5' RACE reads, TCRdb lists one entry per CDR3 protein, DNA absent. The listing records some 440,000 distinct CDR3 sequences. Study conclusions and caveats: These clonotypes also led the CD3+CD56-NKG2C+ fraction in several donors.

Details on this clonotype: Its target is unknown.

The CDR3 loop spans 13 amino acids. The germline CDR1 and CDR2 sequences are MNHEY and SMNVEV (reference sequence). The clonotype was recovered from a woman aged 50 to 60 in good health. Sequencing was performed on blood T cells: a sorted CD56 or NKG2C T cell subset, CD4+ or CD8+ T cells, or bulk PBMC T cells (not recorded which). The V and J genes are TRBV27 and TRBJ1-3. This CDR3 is CASSLLTGNTIYF.